This paragraph covers one TCR beta chain sequence. This specimen belongs to a study of preoperative IRX-2 immunotherapy in early breast cancer. With 3 bases removed from V and 13 bases from J, the gap between germline ends came to 16 bases. Germline V gives CDR1 LNHDA, CDR2 SQIVND (reference sequence). The CDR3 loop spans 14 amino acids. TCRdb keeps only in-frame clones here, not all; method: immunoSEQ multiplex PCR. The table has roughly 30,000 clones, under 90% seen once. Treatment of the sample: preoperative locoregional IRX-2 cytokine immunotherapy. This phase Ib study tested locoregional IRX-2 cytokine immunotherapy given before surgery.

The V and J genes are TRBV19 and TRBJ1-6; TRBD1 is a possible D gene (5 bases). This clonotype originated in a human donor with breast cancer. Sample collection occurred from a patient treated with IRX-2 immunotherapy. The CDR3: CASSMGTSPSPLHF. In DNA, the CDR3 is TGTGCCAGTAGTATGGGGACGTCCCCGTCCCCCCTCCACTTT.